The clone carrying this T cell receptor (beta chain) was observed many times. Its antigen remains unknown. Time point defined: newly diagnosed GD, antithyroid drugs for less than 3 months. Generation of the TCR library employed RNA extracted from PBMCs. This CDR3 spans 15 amino acids. The V and J ends lost 0 bases and 2 bases respectively, with 12 bases between them. From germline, CDR1 is DFQATT and CDR2 SNEGSKA (reference sequence). The data are from a study of regulatory T cells in long-lasting Graves disease. Broader study findings: Peripheral blood was the sole material, not thyroid tissue. Persistent cases of Graves' showed reduced TCR diversity relative to newly diagnosed patients.

Construction of TCR beta libraries relied on iRepertoire HTBI primers and on Arm-PCR targeting CDR3 regions. Via MiXCR, TCRdb re-called the multiplex PCR reads, giving one row per CDR3 protein. The table records fewer than 650,000 distinct CDR3 sequences, less than 20% of them present only once. This sample also belongs to another study, concerning T cells in Graves' hyperthyroidism and ophthalmopathy. Per that paper: Patients were excluded because of uncontrolled infection, other autoimmune disease, pregnancy or lactation. The blood repertoire included most of the expanded thyroid clonotypes above 0.001.

The clonotype originates from a woman aged 25 to 39 with Graves disease. V usage is TRBV20-1 and J usage is TRBJ2-3; D unresolved. The sequencing used peripheral blood mononuclear cells (PBMCs), collected at new diagnosis, from a patient treated with antithyroid drugs. The CDR3 DNA is TGCAGTGCTAGAGATTGGCGCAGGTACACAGATACGCAGTATTTT. It specifies CSARDWRRYTDTQYF.